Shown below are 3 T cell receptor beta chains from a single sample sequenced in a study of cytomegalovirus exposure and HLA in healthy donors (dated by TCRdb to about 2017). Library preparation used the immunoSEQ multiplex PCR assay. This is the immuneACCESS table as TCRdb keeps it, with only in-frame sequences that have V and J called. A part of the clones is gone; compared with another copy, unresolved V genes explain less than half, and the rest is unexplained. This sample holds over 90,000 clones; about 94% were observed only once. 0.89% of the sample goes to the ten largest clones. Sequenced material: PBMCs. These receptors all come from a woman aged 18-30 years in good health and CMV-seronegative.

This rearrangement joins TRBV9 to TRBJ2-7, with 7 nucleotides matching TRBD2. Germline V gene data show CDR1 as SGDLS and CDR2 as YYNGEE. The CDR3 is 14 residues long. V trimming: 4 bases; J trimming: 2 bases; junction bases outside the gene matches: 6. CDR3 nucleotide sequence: TGTGCCAGCAGCCAAGGCGGGGGACCCTACGAGCAGTACTTC. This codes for CASSQGGGPYEQYF.

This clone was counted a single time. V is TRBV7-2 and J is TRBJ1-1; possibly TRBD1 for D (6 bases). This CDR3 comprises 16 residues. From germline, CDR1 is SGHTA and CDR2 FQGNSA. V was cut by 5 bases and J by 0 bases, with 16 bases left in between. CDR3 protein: CASSREGGLMNTEAFF. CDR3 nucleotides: TGTGCCAGCAGCAGGGAGGGGGGCCTTATGAACACTGAAGCTTTCTTT.

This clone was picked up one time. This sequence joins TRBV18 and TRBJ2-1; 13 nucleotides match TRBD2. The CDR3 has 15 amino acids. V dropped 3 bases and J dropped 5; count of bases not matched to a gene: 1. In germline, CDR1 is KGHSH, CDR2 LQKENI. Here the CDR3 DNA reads TGTGCCAGCTCACCGGGACTAGCGGGACACAATGAGCAGTTCTTC. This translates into CASSPGLAGHNEQFF.